These 16 T cell receptor beta chains were all obtained from the same sample, sequenced in a study. One entry per CDR3 protein, called by TCRdb with MiXCR from the 5' RACE reads. The sample contains fewer than 7,000 distinct CDR3 sequences, 31% of which appear only once. The sequenced sample consisted of memory CD4+ T cells sorted from a lymph node. The subset was: memory CD4+ T cells, CD4+CD45RO+CD25-. All receptors come from a female donor with breast cancer.

This clonotype was counted a few times. The chain couples TRBV20-1 to TRBJ2-2; D is undetermined. Germline V CDR1 and CDR2: DFQATT, SNEGSKA (reference sequence). Trimming pared 3 bases from V and 5 bases from J, leaving 10 bases between. The CDR3 covers 13 residues. The DNA of the CDR3 is TGCAGTGCTAGTTTCATGGGGACCGGGGAGCTGTTTTTT. Translation: CSASFMGTGELFF.

The genes are TRBV12-3 or TRBV12-4 and TRBJ2-1, with TRBD2 as a possible D gene (6 bases). The V and J ends lost 7 bases and 6 bases respectively, with 19 bases between them. The length of the CDR3 is 15 residues. The CDR3 is CASTNRRGRVNEQFF. In DNA form, the CDR3 reads TGTGCCAGCACCAATAGGAGGGGCAGAGTCAATGAGCAGTTCTTC.

V gene TRBV3-1 combines with J gene TRBJ1-2; the match to TRBD1 covers 8 bases. V lost 1 base, J lost 4 bases, and 2 bases stayed unmatched. Germline V CDR1 and CDR2: LGHDT, YNNKEL (reference sequence). This CDR3 has 14 amino acids. CDR3 amino acids: CASSQGQGPYGYTF. CDR3 nucleotide sequence: TGTGCCAGCAGCCAAGGACAGGGGCCCTATGGCTACACCTTC.

This clonotype was detected a few times. The rearrangement joins TRBV7-3 to TRBJ1-1; perhaps TRBD1 as D (5 bases). This CDR3 is built from 14 residues. Germline V gene lookup returns CDR1 SGHTA and CDR2 FQGTGA. V was cut by 5 bases and J by 6 bases, with 16 bases left in between. CDR3 protein: CASSPQGLGAEAFF. The DNA of the CDR3 is TGTGCCAGCAGCCCTCAGGGTCTGGGGGCTGAAGCTTTCTTT. Drawing the rest from reference TRBV7-3 and TRBJ1-1, the complete variable domain is GAGVSQTPSNKVTEKGKYVELRCDPISGHTALYWYRQSLGQGPEFLIYFQGTGAADDSGLPNDRFFAVRPEGSVSTLKIQRTERGDSAVYLCASSPQGLGAEAFFGQGTRLTVV.

This clonotype was picked up many times. A single base separates this from a much larger clone, so it may be a read error. The J gene is TRBJ2-7, the V gene TRBV7-6; possibly TRBD2 for D (6 bases). The ends were cut back, 1 base at V and 5 bases at J, with 6 bases in the middle. The CDR3 has 12 residues. Germline values: CDR1 SGHVS, CDR2 FNYEAQ. CDR3 loop: CASSLGGDEQYF. The CDR3 DNA reads TGTGCCAGCAGCTTAGGCGGGGACGAGCAGTACTTC.

In its sample, this clonotype ranks as medium-sized. The V call is TRBV12-5, the J call TRBJ2-3, with a possible D match to TRBD2 (6 bases). Germline CDR1 and CDR2: LGHNT and FRNRAP. V gave up 7 bases and J gave up 3 bases, with 14 bases separating them. The CDR3 is 14 residues long. CDR3 amino acids: CASVWREVTDTQYF. The CDR3 region has the DNA TGTGCTAGTGTCTGGCGGGAAGTTACAGATACGCAGTATTTT.

By proportion, this clonotype is medium-sized (0.01 to 0.1%). The J gene is TRBJ2-2, the V gene TRBV30, with no clear D. V lost 3 bases to trimming and J lost 8 bases, with 7 bases between them. This CDR3 comprises 11 residues. The germline CDR1 and CDR2 sequences are GTSNPN and SVGIG (reference sequence). This CDR3 reads CAWRPKGELFF. The DNA for the CDR3 is TGTGCCTGGAGGCCGAAAGGGGAGCTGTTTTTT.

This clonotype was seen ten or more times. The chain has TRBV5-1 and TRBJ2-1, with 12 nucleotides matching TRBD2. V lost 5 bases, J lost 5 bases, and 11 bases stayed unmatched. CDR3 length: 17 residues. CDR1 is SGHRS and CDR2 is YFSETQ in the germline V gene. CDR3 loop: CASRQLAGGTYDNEQFF. CDR3 in DNA: TGCGCCAGCAGACAACTAGCGGGGGGAACCTATGACAATGAGCAGTTCTTC.

As to this clonotype: One end of the junction varies from germline; a read error may be responsible. The CDR3 region is CAGSPRPPTDTWYF. As DNA, the CDR3 is TGTGCCGGCAGCCCCCGGCCCCCGACCGATACGTGGTATTTT. V is TRBV5-6 and J is TRBJ2-3; D ambiguous. This CDR3 comprises 14 residues. Germline assignment: CDR1 SGHDT and CDR2 YYEEEE. Complete variable domain (other parts from reference TRBV5-6 and TRBJ2-3): DAGVTQSPTHLIKTRGQQVTLRCSPKSGHDTVSWYQQALGQGPQFIFQYYEEEERQRGNFPDRFSGHQFPNYSSELNVNALLLGDSALYLCAGSPRPPTDTWYFGPGTRLTVL.

Judged by abundance, this clonotype is medium-sized (0.01 to 0.1%). The rearrangement links TRBV15 to TRBJ1-4, with D tentatively TRBD1 (5 bases). The CDR3 contains 16 residues. V lost 4 bases and J lost 8, with 20 bases in between. Germline CDR1 is LNHNV and CDR2 is YYDKDF (reference sequence). CDR3 sequence: CATSTGRGKGREKLFF. CDR3 in DNA: TGTGCCACCAGCACTGGGCGGGGCAAAGGCCGGGAAAAACTGTTTTTT.

This clonotype is classed as medium-sized. The chain joins TRBV11-3 to TRBJ1-1; 7 positions agree with TRBD1. Looked up from germline, CDR1 is SGHNT and CDR2 is YENEEA. Germline trimming cut 1 base from V and 7 bases from J; bases unmatched to any gene: 3. This CDR3 has 13 residues. The CDR3 DNA is TGTGCCAGCAGCTTAGCGCGGGACAGTGAAGCTTTCTTT. This sequence encodes CASSLARDSEAFF.

Ten or more counts support this clonotype. The chain links TRBV7-2 to TRBJ1-2; D unresolved. The germline V gene encodes CDR1 SGHTA and CDR2 FQGNSA. The CDR3 loop spans 14 amino acids. Trimming pared 5 bases from V and 4 bases from J, leaving 14 bases between. The CDR3 DNA reads as TGTGCCAGCAGCGACGGGCAGAGCCTCTATGGCTACACCTTC. This encodes CASSDGQSLYGYTF.

With regard to this clonotype: A read error is possible here, since a much larger clone lies one base away. The rearrangement joins TRBV28 to TRBJ2-7, with 7 bases that match TRBD1. The germline gives CDR1 MDHEN, CDR2 SYDVKM. The CDR3 covers 14 residues. The CDR3 loop is CAGRLTGFGYEQYF. The DNA for the CDR3 is TGTGCCGGCAGGCTGACAGGGTTTGGCTACGAGCAGTACTTC.

As for this clonotype: This may come from a read error, since a much larger clone is one base off. V usage is TRBV7-2 and J usage is TRBJ2-5; unclear D gene. CDR3 length: 13 residues. The germline V gene encodes CDR1 SGHTA and CDR2 FQGNSA. CDR3 region: CASSLVRSETQNF. Here the CDR3 DNA reads TGTGCCAGCAGCTTAGTTCGCTCCGAGACCCAGAACTTC.

The chain joins TRBV20-1 to TRBJ2-1; D is unresolved. CDR3 length equals 14 residues. V lost 0 bases and J lost 0, with 6 bases in between. Looked up from germline, CDR1 is DFQATT and CDR2 is SNEGSKA (reference sequence). The CDR3 loop reads CSARDTLSYNEQFF. As DNA, the CDR3 is TGCAGTGCTAGAGATACACTCTCCTACAATGAGCAGTTCTTC.

This clonotype was recorded a few times. The rearrangement joins TRBV5-1 to TRBJ2-7, with a weak D call TRBD1 (5 bases). CDR3 length: 13 amino acids. Germline-derived CDR1 and CDR2 are SGHRS and YFSETQ. V lost 0 bases and J lost 5, with 9 bases in between. The CDR3 DNA follows: TGCGCCAGCAGCTTGGTTGGGGCCCACGAGCAGTACTTC. It encodes CASSLVGAHEQYF.